This T cell receptor beta chain was identified during a study of cytomegalovirus exposure and HLA in healthy donors. Findings and caveats of the study: Segments of the TCR beta V type were, in most cases, productive about 90% or about 30% of the time in an earlier analysis. Reports described diagnosis of cytomegalovirus status by the classifier as highly specific and sensitive.

Germline values: CDR1 LGHNA, CDR2 YNFKEQ. V dropped 4 bases and J dropped 0 bases, with 10 bases sitting between them. The CDR3 loop spans 16 amino acids. Comments on this clone: Its antigen is as yet unknown.

Healthy donors of bone marrow made up the group. Primers included in the PCR were 60 Vbeta and 13 Jbeta primers. Method: immunoSEQ multiplex PCR; TCRdb's copy keeps in-frame clones and lacks some. Altogether roughly 160,000 clones are present, approximately 80% being singletons, with the ten largest covering approximately 8.7%. This TCR was sampled from a man younger than 30 in good health and CMV-seropositive. The rearrangement links TRBV4-2 to TRBJ2-6; D is unclear. Input material: PBMCs. Written as DNA, the CDR3 is TGTGCCAGCAGCCCCGAACTTAGCTCTGGGGCCAACGTCCTGACTTTC. This sequence encodes CASSPELSSGANVLTF.